The 19 T cell receptor beta chains in this list originate from one sample, sequenced in a study of cytomegalovirus exposure and HLA in healthy donors. This PCR relied on a set of 60 Vbeta primers and 13 Jbeta primers. Clones were read by immunoSEQ multiplex PCR, and TCRdb kept only the in-frame ones, dropping some. The table records about 120,000 clones, around 81% of them present only once. Sequenced input: PBMCs. The receptors here all came from a woman aged 25 to 39 in good health and CMV-seronegative.

V is TRBV5-6 and J is TRBJ2-7; D is perhaps TRBD2 (6 bases). Per the germline V gene, CDR1 is SGHDT and CDR2 is YYEEEE. The V and J ends lost 1 base and 4 bases respectively, with 9 bases between them. The CDR3 totals 13 residues. The CDR3 nucleotides read TGTGCCAGCAGCTTGAACCGGGGGTACGAGCAGTACTTC. Amino acids: CASSLNRGYEQYF. The whole variable domain, remainder taken from reference TRBV5-6 and TRBJ2-7, is DAGVTQSPTHLIKTRGQQVTLRCSPKSGHDTVSWYQQALGQGPQFIFQYYEEEERQRGNFPDRFSGHQFPNYSSELNVNALLLGDSALYLCASSLNRGYEQYFGPGTRLTVT.

CDR3 in DNA: TGTGCCAGCAGTGAGCGGGGCGGGAGGGGGTGGGAGACCCAGTACTTC. Translation gives CASSERGGRGWETQYF. J is TRBJ2-5 and V is TRBV6-1, with 9 bases lining up with TRBD2. In germline, CDR1 is MNHNS, CDR2 SASEGT. Losses at the gene ends were 3 bases for V and 5 bases for J; bases not matched to a gene: 10. The CDR3 runs to 16 residues.

The rearrangement joins TRBV11-3 to TRBJ2-1; 11 bases agree with TRBD2. This CDR3 has 14 residues. The V gene end was trimmed by 1 base and the J gene end by 9 bases; junction bases not matched to a gene: 2. The germline gives CDR1 SGHNT, CDR2 YENEEA. This CDR3 reads CASSLGGTSGEQFF. CDR3 nucleotide sequence: TGTGCCAGCAGCTTAGGGGGGACTAGCGGTGAGCAGTTCTTC.

The V and J genes are TRBV6-5 and TRBJ2-1; D is possibly TRBD2 (5 bases). Germline loops: CDR1 MNHEY, CDR2 SVGAGI. The length of the CDR3 is 12 residues. Deletions cut 2 bases from V and 15 bases from J, with 14 bases between. The DNA of the CDR3 is TGTGCCAGCAGTTACGAGCGGTGTATAGGGTTCTTC. This encodes CASSYERCIGFF.

The V and J genes are TRBV29-1 and TRBJ1-4; possibly TRBD1 for D (5 bases). Germline lookup yields CDR1 SQVTM and CDR2 ANQGSEA. V was trimmed by 6 bases and J by 8 bases, leaving 13 bases between them. This CDR3 has 12 amino acids. The CDR3 DNA reads TGCAGCGTGGGCCTAGGGGCCGAAAAACTGTTTTTT. It codes for CSVGLGAEKLFF.

The chain recombines TRBV5-1 with TRBJ1-4; the match to TRBD1 covers 9 bases. With V trimmed by 4 bases and J by 4 bases, 5 bases remained unmatched. Germline values: CDR1 SGHRS, CDR2 YFSETQ. The CDR3 sequence is 15 residues long. CDR3 bases: TGCGCCAGCAGCGGACAGGGGCAGTTTAATGAAAAACTGTTTTTT. Amino acids: CASSGQGQFNEKLFF.

The rearrangement uses TRBV28 and TRBJ2-7, with a weak D call TRBD1 (5 bases). Trimming left V 5 bases short and J 2 bases short, with 16 bases between. The CDR3 is 15 residues long. Germline loops: CDR1 MDHEN, CDR2 SYDVKM. CDR3 amino acids: CASSTPGSGAYEQYF. CDR3 sequence (DNA): TGTGCCAGCAGTACGCCAGGGTCCGGAGCCTACGAGCAGTACTTC.

The CDR3 DNA sequence: TGCGCCAGTGCGGGACAGGGGACAGATACGCAGTATTTT. It codes for CASAGQGTDTQYF. V is TRBV5-1 and J is TRBJ2-3, with 10 bases lining up with TRBD1. This CDR3 is 13 amino acids long. CDR1 and CDR2 (germline): SGHRS, YFSETQ. The ends lost 8 bases at V and 3 bases at J; junction bases unmatched: 3.

The chain's CDR3 is CASSLYKRVGNQPQHF. CDR3 sequence (DNA): TGTGCCAGCAGTTTATATAAGAGGGTCGGCAATCAGCCCCAGCATTTT. The chain uses TRBV28 and TRBJ1-5; D is unclear. V was clipped by 1 base and J by 2 bases, with 12 bases between them. Looked up from germline, CDR1 is MDHEN and CDR2 is SYDVKM. There are 16 residues in the CDR3.

The chain has TRBV5-5 and TRBJ1-4, with D possibly being TRBD1 (6 bases). The CDR3 is 15 amino acids. Trimming stripped 3 bases from V and 8 bases from J, with 17 bases between. CDR1 and CDR2 (germline): SGHKS, YYEKEE (reference sequence). This chain's CDR3 is CASSSTKGVGEKLFF. CDR3 nucleotide sequence: TGTGCCAGCAGCTCCACTAAGGGGGTTGGGGAAAAACTGTTTTTT.

The rearrangement links TRBV7-9 to TRBJ2-1, with TRBD2 matching over 11 bases. Trimming removed 5 bases from V and 9 bases from J; junction bases left unmatched: 6. This CDR3 comprises 14 residues. From germline, CDR1 is SEHNR and CDR2 FQNEAQ (reference sequence). CDR3 protein: CASSPLAGGGEQFF. CDR3 coding DNA: TGTGCCAGCAGCCCCTTAGCGGGAGGGGGTGAGCAGTTCTTC. The entire variable domain, with the rest obtained from reference TRBV7-9 and TRBJ2-1, is as follows: DTGVSQNPRHKITKRGQNVTFRCDPISEHNRLYWYRQTLGQGPEFLTYFQNEAQLEKSRLLSDRFSAERPKGSFSTLEIQRTEQGDSAMYLCASSPLAGGGEQFFGPGTRLTVL.

The chain combines TRBV5-1 with TRBJ2-7, with 12 bases matching TRBD2. CDR1 and CDR2 (germline): SGHRS, YFSETQ. This CDR3 is 16 amino acids long. With 5 bases clipped from V and 3 bases from J, the junction kept 9 bases outside the gene matches. DNA for the CDR3: TGCGCCAGCAGTCGTGGACTAGCGGGATCAGGCTACGAGCAGTACTTC. It yields the protein CASSRGLAGSGYEQYF.

The CDR3 is CASRTLNTEAFF. The CDR3 coding sequence is TGTGCCAGCAGGACACTGAACACTGAAGCTTTCTTT. The rearrangement joins TRBV6-1 to TRBJ1-1; D gene unclear. The V end was cut by 6 bases, the J end by 0 bases, with 5 bases between. The CDR3 is made up of 12 amino acids. In germline, CDR1 is MNHNS, CDR2 SASEGT.

The chain uses TRBV20-1 and TRBJ2-5; the D is unclear. The CDR3 is made up of 11 amino acids. The germline V gene encodes CDR1 DFQATT and CDR2 SNEGSKA (reference sequence). Trimming shortened V by 7 bases and J by 0 bases, and 6 bases separated the two germline ends. The CDR3 sequence is CSVGDQETQYF. The CDR3 coding sequence is TGCAGTGTCGGAGACCAAGAGACCCAGTACTTC.

This clone was observed a few times. The junction and the germline gene differ at one end; a read error may be behind it. The chain links TRBV7-9 to TRBJ2-1; 7 bases align to TRBD1. CDR1 and CDR2 from the germline V gene are SEHNR and FQNEAQ (reference sequence). The CDR3 sequence is 16 residues long. In DNA, the CDR3 is TGTTCCAGCAGCCCAGGGGGAACGGGAAATACCTATGAGCAGTTCTTC. It codes for CSSSPGGTGNTYEQFF.

The chain combines TRBV10-1 with TRBJ2-7, with D perhaps matching TRBD2 (6 bases). In germline, CDR1 is WNHNN, CDR2 SYGVQD (reference sequence). The CDR3 covers 12 residues. V lost 4 bases, J lost 7 bases, and 11 bases lay in between. CDR3 loop: CASSVTGREQYF. DNA for the CDR3: TGCGCCAGCAGTGTTACCGGGAGAGAGCAGTACTTC.

As to this clone: This may be a read error: a much more frequent sequence differs by one nucleotide. In DNA form, the CDR3 reads TGTGCCAGCAGTGAACAGAGCCCTGGGGCCAACGTCCTGACTTTC. This codes for CASSEQSPGANVLTF. The chain uses TRBV6-4 and TRBJ2-6; D remains ambiguous. V shed 3 bases and J shed 2 bases, with 8 bases lying between them. The CDR3 length is 15 residues. CDR1 and CDR2 (germline): MRHNA, SNTAGT.

This clone was detected once. The chain is built from TRBV25-1 and TRBJ1-3; D gene unclear. Germline assignment: CDR1 MGHDK and CDR2 SYGVNS. V lost 7 bases, J lost 1 base, and 11 bases lay in between. This CDR3 is 14 amino acids long. The CDR3: CASIPSGSGNTIYF. The CDR3 bases are TGTGCCAGCATACCGTCGGGGTCTGGAAACACCATATATTTT.

This chain uses TRBV5-1 with TRBJ2-1; 12 nucleotides line up with TRBD2. Germline assignment: CDR1 SGHRS and CDR2 YFSETQ. V trimming: 7 bases; J trimming: 7 bases; junction bases outside the gene matches: 3. The CDR3 is 13 amino acids. CDR3 bases: TGCGCCAGCGGCGGACTAGCGGGGAATGAGCAGTTCTTC. It is translated as CASGGLAGNEQFF. The full variable domain, rest sourced from reference TRBV5-1 and TRBJ2-1, is KAGVTQTPRYLIKTRGQQVTLSCSPISGHRSVSWYQQTPGQGLQFLFEYFSETQRNKGNFPGRFSGRQFSNSRSEMNVSTLELGDSALYLCASGGLAGNEQFFGPGTRLTVL.